This T cell receptor beta chain came from a study of blood T cell repertoires in COVID-19. Study summary: Samples came from the United States, Italy and Spain, spanning acute and convalescent COVID-19.

V lost 3 bases to trimming and J lost 4 bases; unmatched junction nucleotides: 5. The CDR3 totals 15 residues. Looked up from germline, CDR1 is SGHTA and CDR2 is FQGNSA. This clone has a handful of counts. Profiled with immunoSEQ multiplex PCR; TCRdb holds only in-frame clones, not every one. This table has around 100,000 clones, 84% appearing once. This receptor was obtained from a man between 60 and 70 years old with acute or convalescent COVID-19. Input material: peripheral blood. This chain uses TRBV7-2 with TRBJ2-3; TRBD2 matches at 9 bases. CDR3 residues: CASSLEGTSPDTQYF. The CDR3 DNA is TGTGCCAGCAGCTTGGAGGGGACTAGCCCAGATACGCAGTATTTT.